These T cell receptor beta chains were read from a single sample in a study of blood T cell repertoires in COVID-19. Repertoires were generated with immunoSEQ multiplex PCR, while TCRdb's copy carries only in-frame clones and drops some. The table lists about 220,000 clones, about four fifths of them singletons, with about 4.8% in the top ten. The source material was peripheral blood. Every receptor here comes from a woman in her 70s with acute or convalescent COVID-19. Both conserved end residues are part of each CDR3. A D gene is named only where the DNA matches it firmly. A row's size may be missing; if present it is once, few, many or a size class.

v_call	clone_size	d_call	j_call	cdr3_nt	cdr3_aa
TRBV28	once	TRBD1	TRBJ1-2	TGTGCCAGCAGGCTAGGGACAGGCAGTGGCTACACCTTC	CASRLGTGSGYTF
TRBV16	once	TRBD1	TRBJ1-2	TGTGCCAGCAGCCAAGGGACAGGGGAAGGCTACACCTTC	CASSQGTGEGYTF
TRBV5-1	NA	NA	TRBJ1-6	TGCGCCAGCAAAGATGTTGTAGATTCACCCCTCCACTTT	CASKDVVDSPLHF
TRBV11-3	NA	NA	TRBJ2-7	TGTGCCAGCGGTAGGGGTGCGGACGAGCAGTACTTC	CASGRGADEQYF
TRBV6-4	NA	TRBD1	TRBJ1-1	TGTGCCAGCAGTGACCGGGACAGCAAGGGTATTGACACTGAAGCTTTCTTT	CASSDRDSKGIDTEAFF
TRBV4-2	few	TRBD2	TRBJ2-7	TGTGCCAGCAGCCAAAGTCTAGCGGGGGCGAGGACCTACGAGCAGTACTTC	CASSQSLAGARTYEQYF
TRBV11-2	NA	NA	TRBJ2-7	TGTGCCAGCAGCTCCACAAGGGGACACTATAGCAACGAGCAGTACTTC	CASSSTRGHYSNEQYF
TRBV2	NA	TRBD2	TRBJ2-5	TGTGCCAGCAGTGTCACTCTAGCGGGGGTAGAGACCCAGTACTTC	CASSVTLAGVETQYF
TRBV2	once	NA	TRBJ1-6	TGTGCCAGCAGGCGTACAGGCTTTTCGCCCCTCCACTTT	CASRRTGFSPLHF
TRBV5-4	NA	TRBD1	TRBJ1-1	TGTGCCAGCAGCTTGGAGACAGGGGAGGGTACTGAAGCTTTCTTT	CASSLETGEGTEAFF
TRBV5-1	NA	TRBD2	TRBJ2-3	TGCGCCAGCAGCTCGGGAGGGGGCACAGATACGCAGTATTTT	CASSSGGGTDTQYF
TRBV10-2	NA	NA	TRBJ1-2	TGCGCCAGCAGTGAGTCGGGCCTCGCGTATGGCTACACCTTC	CASSESGLAYGYTF
TRBV11-2	NA	NA	TRBJ1-1	TGTGCCAGCAGCTTAGTCAGGGGCGAGGGAGCTGAAGCTTTCTTT	CASSLVRGEGAEAFF
TRBV6-5	NA	TRBD2	TRBJ2-7	TGTGCCAGCAGTTATTCGGGGGGAGACTACGAGCAGTACTTC	CASSYSGGDYEQYF
TRBV11-1	NA	NA	TRBJ2-5	TGTGCCAGCAGCTCAAACTTACTAGGGCGGGAGACCCAGTACTTC	CASSSNLLGRETQYF
TRBV28	NA	NA	TRBJ2-7	TGTGCCAGCAGTTTACTAGGCGGGGAAAAGGCCGAGCAGTACTTC	CASSLLGGEKAEQYF
TRBV4-3	once	TRBD1	TRBJ1-1	TGCGCCAGCAGGATAGAGTACCGGACAGGAGAACACATGAACACTGAAGCTTTCTTT	CASRIEYRTGEHMNTEAFF
TRBV10-2	NA	TRBD1	TRBJ2-7	TGCGCCAGCAGGCCCGGGACAGGGGACTACGAGCAGTACTTC	CASRPGTGDYEQYF
TRBV6-5	NA	TRBD1	TRBJ1-2	TGTGCCAGCAGAATACAGGGGTTTGGGGGCTACACCTTC	CASRIQGFGGYTF
TRBV10-2	NA	TRBD1	TRBJ1-3	TGCGCCAGCAGTGATAGACAGGGGGCAGGTGGAAACACCATATATTTT	CASSDRQGAGGNTIYF
TRBV9	NA	TRBD2	TRBJ2-5	TGTGCCAGCAGCGTCGGGACTAGCGGGGGGAGGCAAGAGACCCAGTACTTC	CASSVGTSGGRQETQYF
TRBV29-1	NA	NA	TRBJ1-2	TGCAGCGTTGACGACAGAAGCGACTATGGCTACACCTTC	CSVDDRSDYGYTF
TRBV18	once	NA	TRBJ1-1	TGTGCCAGCTCACCCTCGACAGTTCCGAACACTGAAGCTTTCTTT	CASSPSTVPNTEAFF
TRBV5-1	NA	NA	TRBJ2-7	TGCGCCAGCAGCTTGGGAGGGACAAAAACCTACGAGCAGTACTTC	CASSLGGTKTYEQYF
TRBV5-1	NA	NA	TRBJ1-1	TGCGCCAGCAGCTCACAACTAGGAAACACTGAAGCTTTCTTT	CASSSQLGNTEAFF
TRBV6-5	once	TRBD1	TRBJ2-7	TGTGCCAGCAGTTACTCGACAGGGCTATACGAGCAGTACTTC	CASSYSTGLYEQYF
TRBV28	NA	NA	TRBJ1-4	TGTGCCAGCAGTTTATCGGGTGCAACTAATGAAAAACTGTTTTTT	CASSLSGATNEKLFF
TRBV28	NA	NA	TRBJ2-3	TGTGCCAGCACCCGCGGGGAGCGCCCCGGTTCGCAGTATTTT	CASTRGERPGSQYF
TRBV5-1	NA	NA	TRBJ2-1	TGCGCCAGCAGCTTGTCACAGGGCGGCATCAATGAGCAGTTCTTC	CASSLSQGGINEQFF
TRBV5-4	NA	TRBD2	TRBJ2-1	TGTGCCAGCAGCTCTAGCGGGGGGGCGAATGAGCAGTTCTTC	CASSSSGGANEQFF
TRBV6-5	once	NA	TRBJ1-1	TGTGCCAGCATTGCAGACTCCCCCCCTGAAGCTTTCTTT	CASIADSPPEAFF
TRBV4-3	few	TRBD2	TRBJ2-5	TGCGCCAGCAGCCAAGAAATATCCAGCGGGGGGCAACAAGAGACCCAGTACTTC	CASSQEISSGGQQETQYF
TRBV5-1	NA	TRBD1	TRBJ2-4	TGCGCCAGCAGCTTGCCCGGGACAGAAAACATTCAGTACTTC	CASSLPGTENIQYF
TRBV5-5	few	NA	TRBJ2-7	TGTGCCAGCAGCTATAGCTATTCCTCCTACGAGCAGTACTTC	CASSYSYSSYEQYF
TRBV6-1	NA	NA	TRBJ1-4	TGTGCCAGCAGTGATCCCAAACAGGGAAGTGGATTT	CASSDPKQGSGF
TRBV19	once	TRBD2	TRBJ2-1	TGTGCCAGTAGTATAGTCACTAGCGGACCATACAATGAGCAGTTCTTC	CASSIVTSGPYNEQFF